This entry lists 18 T cell receptor beta chains sequenced from one sample in a study of long-term antiretroviral therapy in people with HIV (dated 2022 in TCRdb). Sequencing of the TRB variable region was done with the immunoSEQ hsTCRB v3.0 assay at survey level resolution. TCRdb limited this immuneACCESS table to in-frame rearrangements with V and J called. A share of clones is missing; checked studies link under half to unresolved V genes, and the rest is unexplained. The sample profile shows some 15,000 clones; more than 75% of them were found once. The ten largest account for roughly an eighth of the sample. Specimen: unsorted PBMCs, collected 6.9 years after starting antiretroviral therapy. Every receptor here comes from a man aged 50 to 60 with HIV.

This chain connects TRBV11-2 to TRBJ2-2; D remains unclear. CDR1 is SGHAT, CDR2 FQNNGV, per germline. Trimming removed 0 bases at V and 6 bases at J, with 8 bases between. This CDR3 is built from 14 residues. For the CDR3, the DNA is TGTGCCAGCAGCTTAGAGGATAGATCCGGGGAGCTGTTTTTT. This sequence encodes CASSLEDRSGELFF.

The table lists this clone with a count of one. The chain is built from TRBV27 and TRBJ2-3; no firm D call. From germline, CDR1 is MNHEY and CDR2 SMNVEV (reference sequence). The CDR3 consists of 15 residues. V shed 5 bases and J shed 1 base, with 13 bases lying between them. In DNA, the CDR3 is TGTGCCAGCAGTCCCCGGGCGGCCGGCACAGATACGCAGTATTTT. Translating gives CASSPRAAGTDTQYF.

The V gene is TRBV4-3, the J gene TRBJ2-2, with unresolved D. The CDR3 spans 16 residues. Trimming removed 1 base from V and 5 bases from J, with 14 bases in between. The V gene's germline CDR1 is LGHNA and CDR2 YSLEER. CDR3 sequence reads: CASSQGSWDLTGELFF. The CDR3 region has the DNA TGCGCCAGCAGCCAAGGGTCCTGGGATCTTACCGGGGAGCTGTTTTTT.

This chain joins TRBV28 and TRBJ2-7; 11 positions match TRBD2. J was trimmed by 1 base and V by 2 bases; bases with no gene match: 4. Germline V gene sequence: CDR1 MDHEN, CDR2 SYDVKM. This CDR3 is built from 16 residues. This chain's CDR3 is CASSLGGTSGSYEQYF. The CDR3 bases are TGTGCCAGCAGTTTAGGGGGGACTAGCGGTTCCTACGAGCAGTACTTC.

The J gene is TRBJ2-3, the V gene TRBV5-1; 10 nucleotides align to TRBD2. V shed 3 bases, J shed 1 base, and the junction held 2 bases outside the gene matches. The CDR3 is 15 amino acids. Germline CDR1 and CDR2: SGHRS and YFSETQ. CDR3 region: CASSSGTSGTDTQYF. CDR3 bases: TGCGCCAGCAGCTCCGGGACTAGCGGCACAGATACGCAGTATTTT.

The V call is TRBV18, the J call TRBJ2-1, with TRBD1 identical over 7 bases. Germline V CDR1 and CDR2: KGHSH, LQKENI. V gave up 5 bases and J gave up 4 bases; unmatched junction bases: 8. The CDR3 is 15 residues long. As DNA, the CDR3 is TGTGCCAGCTCATTGGGACAGCATATATACAATGAGCAGTTCTTC. Its protein product is CASSLGQHIYNEQFF.

CDR3 in amino acids: CASSYPGVEKLFF. CDR3 DNA: TGTGCCAGCAGTTACCCCGGAGTTGAAAAACTGTTTTTT. This sequence joins TRBV28 and TRBJ1-4; D is undetermined. V was trimmed by 4 bases and J by 7 bases, leaving 10 bases between them. Germline CDR1 and CDR2: MDHEN and SYDVKM. This CDR3 region has 13 residues.

The J gene is TRBJ2-7, the V gene TRBV15; D perhaps matches TRBD2 (6 bases). The germline V and J ends were trimmed by 0 bases and 6 bases, with 27 bases remaining between them. There are 19 residues in the CDR3. Germline CDR1 LNHNV, CDR2 YYDKDF (reference sequence). The CDR3 is CATSRDSWGLGTVGFEQYF. The CDR3 region has the DNA TGTGCCACCAGCAGAGATTCCTGGGGGTTGGGGACTGTGGGGTTCGAGCAGTACTTC.

The chain's CDR3 is CASRPPGLAAYEQYF. DNA of the CDR3: TGTGCCAGCAGGCCTCCGGGACTAGCGGCATACGAGCAGTACTTC. The genes are TRBV6-6 and TRBJ2-7; 11 bases align to TRBD2. CDR1 and CDR2 from the germline V gene are MNHNY and SVGAGI (reference sequence). The CDR3 length is 15 residues. Trimming removed 6 bases from V and 4 bases from J; junction bases left unmatched: 8.

The V and J genes are TRBV29-1 and TRBJ1-2; TRBD1 matches 11 bases. V dropped 0 bases and J dropped 9; count of bases not matched to a gene: 9. Germline V lookup: CDR1 SQVTM, CDR2 ANQGSEA. There are 15 residues in the CDR3. The CDR3 DNA follows: TGCAGCGTTGAAGATTGGGACAGGGGGAAAACAAGCTACACCTTC. Translating gives CSVEDWDRGKTSYTF.

The V gene is TRBV2, the J gene TRBJ1-4; 7 bases agree with TRBD1. V trimming: 5 bases; J trimming: 4 bases; junction bases outside the gene matches: 4. The CDR3 runs 14 residues. The germline CDR1 and CDR2 sequences are SNHLY and FYNNEI. CDR3 sequence (DNA): TGTGCCAGCAGTCCGACAGGGAGTAATGAAAAACTGTTTTTT. This translates into CASSPTGSNEKLFF.

The chain has TRBV19 and TRBJ2-1; 13 bases agree with TRBD2. From germline, CDR1 is LNHDA and CDR2 SQIVND (reference sequence). With 7 bases clipped from V and 4 bases from J, the junction kept 1 base outside the gene matches. The CDR3 sequence is 14 residues long. The CDR3 here is CASKLAGGYNEQFF. The CDR3 DNA reads TGTGCCAGTAAACTAGCGGGAGGGTACAATGAGCAGTTCTTC. The whole variable domain, filled in from reference TRBV19 and TRBJ2-1, reads DGGITQSPKYLFRKEGQNVTLSCEQNLNHDAMYWYRQDPGQGLRLIYYSQIVNDFQKGDIAEGYSVSREKKESFPLTVTSAQKNPTAFYLCASKLAGGYNEQFFGPGTRLTVL.

The chain employs TRBV27 and TRBJ2-7; D might be TRBD2 (6 bases). Trimming left V 5 bases short and J 2 bases short, with 13 bases between. CDR3 length: 14 residues. Per germline, CDR1 MNHEY and CDR2 SMNVEV (reference sequence). CDR3 loop: CASSPSTRTYEQYF. The CDR3 DNA reads TGTGCCAGCAGTCCGTCGACTAGGACCTACGAGCAGTACTTC.

This rearrangement joins TRBV4-2 to TRBJ2-3; no reliable D call. The CDR3 loop spans 13 amino acids. Trimming took 4 bases from V and 0 from J, leaving 5 bases between them. Germline V gene lookup returns CDR1 LGHNA and CDR2 YNFKEQ. The CDR3 DNA follows: TGTGCCAGCAGCCCCCCGAGCACAGATACGCAGTATTTT. As protein: CASSPPSTDTQYF.

This chain uses TRBV19 with TRBJ2-2; D gene uncertain. This CDR3 has 10 amino acids. CDR1 and CDR2 from the germline V gene are LNHDA and SQIVND (reference sequence). V was cut by 6 bases and J by 7 bases, with 3 bases left in between. The CDR3 DNA follows: TGTGCCAGTAGGGGCGGGGAGCTGTTTTTT. Translation gives CASRGGELFF.

A remark on this clone: A read error may account for a junction end that differs from germline. CDR3 nucleotides: TGTGCCAGTAGAATAGATGGACGGTTGGAAAAACTGTTTTTT. Its translation: CASRIDGRLEKLFF. V and J are TRBV19 and TRBJ1-4; D not resolved. This CDR3 spans 14 amino acids. Germline V gene data show CDR1 as LNHDA and CDR2 as SQIVND (reference sequence).

V gene TRBV11-2 combines with J gene TRBJ2-1, with 7 positions matching TRBD1. The CDR3 is made up of 15 amino acids. V was clipped by 6 bases and J by 5 bases; unmatched bases: 10. Germline V gene lookup returns CDR1 SGHAT and CDR2 FQNNGV. The DNA of the CDR3 is TGTGCCAGCAGGCTGTGGGCCGGGACAGACAATGAGCAGTTCTTC. Amino acids: CASRLWAGTDNEQFF. The full variable domain, completed using reference TRBV11-2 and TRBJ2-1, is EAGVAQSPRYKIIEKRQSVAFWCNPISGHATLYWYQQILGQGPKLLIQFQNNGVVDDSQLPKDRFSAERLKGVDSTLKIQPAKLEDSAVYLCASRLWAGTDNEQFFGPGTRLTVL.

The chain has TRBV7-3 and TRBJ2-2; tentative D call: TRBD1 (6 bases). Trimming pared 5 bases from V and 0 bases from J, leaving 10 bases between. The CDR3 totals 15 residues. Looked up from germline, CDR1 is SGHTA and CDR2 is FQGTGA. CDR3 residues: CASSRTEANTGELFF. In DNA, the CDR3 is TGTGCCAGCAGCCGGACAGAAGCGAACACCGGGGAGCTGTTTTTT.